These T cell receptor beta chains were read from a single sample in a study of response to subunit inactivated influenza vaccine. One entry per CDR3 protein results from TCRdb running MiXCR on the RT-PCR reads. The table lists under 800,000 distinct CDR3 sequences, about 15% of them singletons, with 5.5% to 7% in the top ten. Material: PBMCs from blood, obtained around 15 days before vaccination. The source is a man aged 50 to 59 who received an inactivated influenza vaccine. CDR3s include the opening cysteine and the closing phenylalanine or tryptophan. The D gene is left open where the match is weak. The size of a clone is reported for some rows only, either as once, few or many, or as a class for expanded clones.

- | TRBJ2-1 | TRBV6-2/TRBV6-3 | - | CASSYIGRSDNEQFF | TGTGCCAGCAGTTACATAGGACGTTCAGACAATGAGCAGTTCTTC
few | TRBJ1-3 | TRBV9 | - | CASSVEISRASSGNTIYF | TGTGCCAGCAGCGTAGAGATAAGTCGGGCGAGCTCTGGAAACACCATATATTTT
few | TRBJ1-5 | TRBV20-1 | - | CSAPQFVNQPQHF | TGCAGTGCTCCCCAGTTCGTCAATCAGCCCCAGCATTTT
- | TRBJ2-7 | TRBV28 | - | CASSPGGGQTYEQYF | TGTGCCAGCAGCCCGGGCGGGGGCCAAACCTACGAGCAGTACTTC
- | TRBJ2-7 | TRBV9 | - | CASTPRDNPYTQYF | TGTGCCAGCACCCCCCGGGACAACCCTTACACGCAGTACTTC
many | TRBJ1-6 | TRBV13 | TRBD1 | CASSLRTGNYNSPLHF | TGTGCCAGCAGCTTGAGGACAGGGAACTATAATTCACCCCTCCACTTT
few | TRBJ2-2 | TRBV7-3 | TRBD1 | CASSLRGRPDTGELFF | TGTGCCAGCAGCCTCAGGGGGCGCCCCGACACCGGGGAGCTGTTTTTT
- | TRBJ2-5 | TRBV6-1 | - | CASRRRREETQYF | TGTGCCAGCAGACGCCGCAGGGAGGAGACCCAGTACTTC
- | TRBJ2-7 | TRBV7-6 | TRBD1 | CASSLTGGRSEQYF | TGTGCCAGCAGCTTGACAGGGGGCCGAAGCGAGCAGTACTTC
few | TRBJ2-6 | TRBV7-6 | TRBD1 | CASSLVGQGVPISGANVLTF | TGTGCCAGCAGCTTAGTCGGACAGGGGGTCCCTATCTCTGGGGCCAACGTCCTGACTTTC
- | TRBJ1-5 | TRBV4-1 | - | CASSLRPSGNQPQHF | TGCGCCAGCAGCCTCAGACCCTCGGGCAATCAGCCCCAGCATTTT
many | TRBJ2-7 | TRBV20-1 | - | CSASTYSYEQYF | TGCAGTGCTAGTACTTACTCCTACGAGCAGTACTTC
- | TRBJ2-1 | TRBV28 | TRBD2 | CASKPGGFNEQFF | TGTGCCAGCAAACCGGGGGGGTTCAATGAGCAGTTCTTC
- | TRBJ1-6 | TRBV7-2 | TRBD1 | CASSHRQGPNSPLHF | TGTGCCAGCAGCCATAGACAGGGCCCGAATTCACCCCTCCACTTT
few | TRBJ2-3 | TRBV9 | TRBD1 | CASSVGTGNTDTQYF | TGTGCCAGCAGCGTAGGGACAGGGAACACAGATACGCAGTATTTT
- | TRBJ2-7 | TRBV9 | TRBD1 | CASSGGTGGLEQYF | TGTGCCAGCAGCGGCGGGACAGGTGGTCTCGAGCAGTACTTC
few | TRBJ1-6 | TRBV5-1 | - | CASSLGPQRNSPLHF | TGCGCCAGCAGCTTGGGGCCCCAGAGGAATTCACCCCTCCACTTT
many | TRBJ1-5 | TRBV27 | - | CASSLAGSGYQPQHF | TGTGCCAGCAGTTTAGCGGGGTCTGGCTATCAGCCCCAGCATTTT